This record looks at one T cell receptor (beta chain) sequence and its context. This clonotype was counted at least ten times. The clone's antigen remains unknown. No base quality information exists; no much larger clone differs at one position. This was a case-control study nested in a cohort of healthcare workers in London, UK, who had nasopharyngeal swab PCR tests and blood samples taken every week. Healthcare workers were enrolled in the week of the UK lockdown, from 23 to 31 March 2020, and were followed every week for up to roughly 16 weeks. Trimming at the junction amounts to 4 bases on V and 1 base on J, and the germline ends lie 16 bases apart. The germline V gene sets CDR1 to MNHEY and CDR2 to SVGEGT. The CDR3 starts with the cysteine, ends with the phenylalanine, and has 16 residues. CDR3 DNA only is kept here, 48 bases in frame from base 1. The library relied on 5' RACE. The run used a NextSeq 500. To correct for sequencing error and PCR bias, the TCR library protocol tagged individual cDNA molecules with unique molecular identifiers. Both TCR alpha and beta chains were sequenced, and tight co-correlation was observed between alpha and beta sequence abundances in each sample. For the original study's pipeline: Decombinator V4 was used to annotate the V gene, J gene and CDR3 of the TCR sequences. TCRs were defined as expanded if a significant change between any two time points was detected under a Poisson model with p below 0.0001. TCR abundances were normalised to the total number of TCRs sequenced in each sample and reported as counts per million. MAIT TCRs were defined by TRAV1-2 paired with TRAJ12, TRAJ20 or TRAJ33, and iNKT TCRs by TRAV10 paired with TRAJ18. A search of VDJdb, accessed on 1 November 2021, was run for TCRs annotated to CMV, EBV and SARS-CoV-2, with TCRs annotated for multiple antigens excluded. TCRdb trimmed the raw reads at Q25, called clones with MiXCR and kept productive beta chains. CDR3 protein sequences are deduplicated, and each keeps its most common genes and DNA. The V and J calls were not made by the authors but by TCRdb's processing. Across this sample there are some 87,000 distinct CDR3 sequences, with 9.5% to 15% seen only once. Less than 1.5% of the sample goes to the ten largest clones.

The sample belongs to a study of early T cells in non-severe SARS-CoV-2 infection (dated by TCRdb to the early 2020s). In the study overall: TCR sequencing used bulk RNA from unsorted whole blood, so alpha and beta chains could not be paired.

General findings and caveats noted by the study authors: Matching against VDJdb was skewed toward anti-spike CD8 responses, likely underestimated virus-specific expansions, and missed private and CD4 specificities.

The clonotype comes from an adult who was a healthcare worker with PCR-confirmed SARS-CoV-2 infection or an uninfected control (not recorded which). The chain employs TRBV6-2 or TRBV6-3 and TRBJ2-5; a tentative D call is TRBD2 (6 bases match). The source material was whole blood. The encoded CDR3 is CASSSSWEEFQETQYF. The nucleotide sequence is TGTGCCAGCAGTTCCTCATGGGAGGAGTTCCAAGAGACCCAGTACTTC.